What follows describes a single TCR beta chain. Its antigen is currently unknown. In the PCR, 60 Vbeta and 13 Jbeta primers were used. Method: immunoSEQ multiplex PCR; TCRdb's copy keeps in-frame clones and lacks some. The table has over 120,000 clones, around 80% seen once; the top ten hold approximately 2.9%. This sample is drawn from a study of cytomegalovirus exposure and HLA in healthy donors. Each of the donors was a healthy bone marrow donor. Whole-study results and caveats: Another analysis was done later, and it associated over 15,000 TCR beta sequences with HLA alleles at 0.05 false discovery rate. Reportedly, diagnosis of cytomegalovirus status by the classifier showed high specificity and sensitivity. A later analysis reportedly found fewer N-insertions in an Asian-associated ancestry cluster than the roughly 670-donor mean.

This CDR3 spans 16 amino acids. V was pared by 4 bases and J by 1 base, with 6 bases of the junction left unmatched. Per germline, CDR1 SGHRS and CDR2 YFSETQ. This TCR derives from a woman between 25 and 40 years old in good health and CMV-seronegative. V is TRBV5-1 and J is TRBJ2-5; TRBD2 agrees at 11 bases. Sequences were obtained from PBMCs. The CDR3: CASSPGLADFQETQYF. The CDR3 coding sequence is TGCGCCAGCAGCCCGGGACTAGCGGACTTCCAAGAGACCCAGTACTTC.